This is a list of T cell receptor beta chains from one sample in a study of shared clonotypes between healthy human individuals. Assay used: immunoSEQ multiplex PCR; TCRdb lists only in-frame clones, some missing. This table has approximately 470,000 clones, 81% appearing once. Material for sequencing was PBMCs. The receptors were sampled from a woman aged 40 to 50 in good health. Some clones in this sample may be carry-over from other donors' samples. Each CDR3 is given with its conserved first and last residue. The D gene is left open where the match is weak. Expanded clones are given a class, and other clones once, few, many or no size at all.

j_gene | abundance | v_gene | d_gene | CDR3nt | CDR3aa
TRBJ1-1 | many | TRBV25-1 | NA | TGTGCCAGCAGTGAAAGGGGGTGGGGCACTGAAGCTTTCTTT | CASSERGWGTEAFF
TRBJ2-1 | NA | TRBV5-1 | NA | TGCGCCAGCAGCTTGTACGGGGCAGACAATGAGCAGTTCTTC | CASSLYGADNEQFF
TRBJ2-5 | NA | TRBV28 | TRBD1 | TGTGCCAGCAGGGGTACAGGGGCCCTAAGGTGGACCCAGTACTTC | CASRGTGALRWTQYF
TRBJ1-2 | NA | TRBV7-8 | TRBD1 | TGTGCCAGCAGCTTAGCGCTCAGGGGGAAAGGCTACACCTTC | CASSLALRGKGYTF
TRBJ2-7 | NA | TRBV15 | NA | TGTGCCACCAGCAGAGATTTGAGACAACATTACGAGCAGTACTTC | CATSRDLRQHYEQYF
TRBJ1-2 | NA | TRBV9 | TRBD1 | TGTGCCAGCAGCGTTATGACAGGGGACTATGGCTACACCTTC | CASSVMTGDYGYTF
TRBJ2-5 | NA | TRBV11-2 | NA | TGTGCCAGCAGTCCAGGGGCCTTCCAAGAGACCCAGTACTTC | CASSPGAFQETQYF
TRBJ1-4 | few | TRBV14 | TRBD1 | TGTGCCAGCAGCCAACAACAGGGGACCACGGGAGAACTGTTTTTT | CASSQQQGTTGELFF
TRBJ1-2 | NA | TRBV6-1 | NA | TGTGCCAGCAGTGAAGCGCAGGGGACCCATGGCTACACCTTC | CASSEAQGTHGYTF
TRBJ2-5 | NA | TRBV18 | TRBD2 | TGTGCCAGCCTCCCGCCTAGCGGGAGCAGGGAGACCCAGTACTTC | CASLPPSGSRETQYF
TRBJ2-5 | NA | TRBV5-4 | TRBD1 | TGTGCCAGCAGCACTGGACAGGGAGCCTTCCAAGAGACCCAGTACTTC | CASSTGQGAFQETQYF
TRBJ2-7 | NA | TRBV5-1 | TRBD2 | TGCGCCAGCAGCCGGGGGCCTAGCGGGAGAGGGGAAGAGCAGTACTTC | CASSRGPSGRGEEQYF
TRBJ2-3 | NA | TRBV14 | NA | TGTGCCAGCAGCCAACGGTTGAGCGGAGATAGCACAGATACGCAGTATTTT | CASSQRLSGDSTDTQYF
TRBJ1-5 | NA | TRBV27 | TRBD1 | TGTGCCAGCAGTGGGACAGGCGGTCAGCCCCAGCATTTT | CASSGTGGQPQHF
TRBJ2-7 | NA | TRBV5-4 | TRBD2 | TGTGCCAGCAGTCGGATACTAGCGACCGGAACCTACGAGCAGTACTTC | CASSRILATGTYEQYF
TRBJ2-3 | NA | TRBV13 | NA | TGTGCCAGCAGCTCGGACAGAGCAGATACGCAGTATTTT | CASSSDRADTQYF
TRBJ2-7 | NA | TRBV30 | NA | TGTGCCTGGAGTGTCTTAGAGGGCTACGAGCAGTACTTC | CAWSVLEGYEQYF
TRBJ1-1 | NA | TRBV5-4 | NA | TGTGCCAGCAGCTTCGGAAGGAACACTGAAGCTTTCTTT | CASSFGRNTEAFF
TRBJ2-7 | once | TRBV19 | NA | TGTGCCAGTAGTATAGAGGGAGACACCTACGAGCAGTACTTC | CASSIEGDTYEQYF
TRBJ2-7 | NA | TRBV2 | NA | TGTGCCAGCAGTCAGCACTACGAGCAGTACTTC | CASSQHYEQYF
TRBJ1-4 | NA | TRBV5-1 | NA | TGCGCCAGCAGCTTGGAAGCAACTAATGAAAAACTGTTTTTT | CASSLEATNEKLFF
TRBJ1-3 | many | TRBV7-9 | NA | TGTGCCAGCAGCCTACAACGCTCTGGAAACACCATATATTTT | CASSLQRSGNTIYF
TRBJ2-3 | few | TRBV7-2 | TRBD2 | TGTGCCAGCAGCACCTGGACTAGCGGGGTGGGAACAGATACGCAGTATTTT | CASSTWTSGVGTDTQYF
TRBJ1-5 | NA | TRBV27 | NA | TGTGCCAGCAGTCCCCCCGGGGGTGGTCGACAGCCCCAGCATTTT | CASSPPGGGRQPQHF
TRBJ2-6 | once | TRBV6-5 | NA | TGTGCCAGCAGTCAAGACAGTTCTGGGGCCAACGTCCTGACTTTC | CASSQDSSGANVLTF
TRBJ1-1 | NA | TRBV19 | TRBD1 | TGTGCCAGTAGTCCGACAGGGTCGGCTGAAGCTTTCTTT | CASSPTGSAEAFF
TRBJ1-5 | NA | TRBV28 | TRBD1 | TGTGCCAGCAGATGGGACAGGGAGTTACAGCCCCAGCATTTT | CASRWDRELQPQHF
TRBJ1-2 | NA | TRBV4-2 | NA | TGTGCCAGCAGCCTGGACAGCTATGGCTACACCTTC | CASSLDSYGYTF
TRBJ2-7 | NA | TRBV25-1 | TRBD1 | TGTGCCAGCAGTGCTTGGGACAGTCAAGCCTACGAGCAGTACTTC | CASSAWDSQAYEQYF
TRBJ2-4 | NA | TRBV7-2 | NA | TGTGCCAGCAGCCAACCCCGACAGGGCGGGGGAAACATTCAGTACTTC | CASSQPRQGGGNIQYF
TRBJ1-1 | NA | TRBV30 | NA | TGTGCCTGGAGTGTGGCAGGGAACACTGAAGCTTTCTTT | CAWSVAGNTEAFF
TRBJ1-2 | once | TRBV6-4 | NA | TGTGCCAGCAGTAATAATAGGGGTGACTACACCTTC | CASSNNRGDYTF
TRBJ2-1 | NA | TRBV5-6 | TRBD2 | TGTGCCAGCAGCTTGCTAGCGGGAGCTCTAAATGAGCAGTTCTTC | CASSLLAGALNEQFF
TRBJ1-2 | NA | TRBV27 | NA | TGTGCCAGCAGTTTAATCGGGGGCGGTTATGGCTACACCTTC | CASSLIGGGYGYTF
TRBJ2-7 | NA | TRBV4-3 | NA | TGCGCCAGCAGCCAAGATCGGGGCCCCTCCCATGCCTACGAGCAGTACTTC | CASSQDRGPSHAYEQYF
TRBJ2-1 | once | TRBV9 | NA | TGTGCCAGCAGCGTAGGGACCCTGGGGCTATACAATGAGCAGTTCTTC | CASSVGTLGLYNEQFF
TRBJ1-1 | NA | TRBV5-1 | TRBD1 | TGCGCCAGCAGCTCCGGGACAGGCGAGGGAACTGAAGCTTTCTTT | CASSSGTGEGTEAFF
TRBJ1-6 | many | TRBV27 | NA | TGTGCCAGCAGTGCCGGCTCCTATAATTCACCCCTCCACTTT | CASSAGSYNSPLHF
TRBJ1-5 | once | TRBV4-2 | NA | TGTGCCAGCAGCCAAGACGGGGCGGGGGCGAGGGGCAATCAGCCCCAGCATTTT | CASSQDGAGARGNQPQHF
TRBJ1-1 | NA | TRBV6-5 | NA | TGTGCCAGCAGTTACCGGGTAGGCCGCACTGAAGCTTTCTTT | CASSYRVGRTEAFF
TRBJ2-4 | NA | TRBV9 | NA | TGTGCCAGCAGCGTAGAGCCCCAGCCCGGGCGGAACATTCAGTACTTC | CASSVEPQPGRNIQYF
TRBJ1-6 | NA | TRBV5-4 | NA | TGTGCCAGCAGCTTGGGAGGGGGATGGGAGTCACCCCTCCACTTT | CASSLGGGWESPLHF
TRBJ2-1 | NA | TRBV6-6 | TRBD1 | TGTGCCAGCAGTTACTCGGGGACAGGGGGCTACAATGAGCAGTTCTTC | CASSYSGTGGYNEQFF
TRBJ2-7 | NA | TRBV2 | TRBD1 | TGTGCCAGCAGTGACCTGACAGGGACACACGAGCAGTACTTC | CASSDLTGTHEQYF
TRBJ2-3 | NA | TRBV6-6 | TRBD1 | TGTGCCAGCAAGGGGGCGGCGGTGGCAGATACGCAGTATTTT | CASKGAAVADTQYF
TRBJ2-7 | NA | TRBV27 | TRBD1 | TGTGCCAGCAGTGCCCCCGGGACAGCCACCTACGAGCAGTACTTC | CASSAPGTATYEQYF
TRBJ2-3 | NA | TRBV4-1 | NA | TGCGCCAGCAGCCAAGGGGGGAAGGGTGCTAGCGCAACAGATACGCAGTATTTT | CASSQGGKGASATDTQYF
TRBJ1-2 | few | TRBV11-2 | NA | TGTGCCAGCAGCTTAGCAGCCTCTAACTATGGCTACACCTTC | CASSLAASNYGYTF
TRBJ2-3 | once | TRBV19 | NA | TGTGCCAGTAGTATAGATTCCGTGCCTTTCTCGAGGACAGATACGCAGTATTTT | CASSIDSVPFSRTDTQYF
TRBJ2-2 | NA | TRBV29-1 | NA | TGCAGCGTTGAAATCTTGGGAGGCACCGGGGAGCTGTTTTTT | CSVEILGGTGELFF
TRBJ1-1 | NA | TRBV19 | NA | TGTGCCAGTAAATTAGGGGATGTGAACACTGAAGCTTTCTTT | CASKLGDVNTEAFF
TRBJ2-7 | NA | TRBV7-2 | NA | TGTGCCAGCAACCCGGGACTTTCCTACGAGCAGTACTTC | CASNPGLSYEQYF
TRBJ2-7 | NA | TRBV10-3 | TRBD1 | TGTGCCATCAGCTCGGGGGACAGGGGTTCCTACGAGCAGTACTTC | CAISSGDRGSYEQYF
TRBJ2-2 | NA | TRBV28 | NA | TGTGCCAGCTCCCCCCGGAAGGGTCAGGCTCGGTGGGCCGGGGAGCTGTTTTTT | CASSPRKGQARWAGELFF
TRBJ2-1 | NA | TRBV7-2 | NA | TGTGCCAGCAGCGACATCATACAGGGAAATGAGCAGTTCTTC | CASSDIIQGNEQFF
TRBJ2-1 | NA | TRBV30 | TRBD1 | TGTGCCTGTACCAGGGGGAGAGAGGAGCAGTTCTTC | CACTRGREEQFF
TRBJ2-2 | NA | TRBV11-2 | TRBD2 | TGTGCCAGCAGCTTGCTAGCGGGAGTGAGCACCGGGGAGCTGTTTTTT | CASSLLAGVSTGELFF
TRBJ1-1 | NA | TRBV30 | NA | TGTGCCTGGAGTGGACAGAAGAACACTGAAGCTTTCTTT | CAWSGQKNTEAFF